The sequence of this T cell receptor (beta chain) was determined in a study of T cells in severe cutaneous drug reactions. The overall study: Only probable or definite SJS/TEN or DRESS cases by RegiSCAR were enrolled. Patients in acute or recovery stage gave blister fluids/cells and PBMC.

Bulk and single-cell libraries used iRepertoire multiplex PCR with TCR subtype-specific primers. TCRdb processed the multiplex PCR reads again and assigns one entry to each CDR3 protein, with no DNA. This specimen shows over 900 distinct CDR3 sequences; the ten leading clones hold around 16%. The donors had carbamazepine-induced Stevens-Johnson syndrome or toxic epidermal necrolysis. Peripheral blood was from CBZ-SJS/TEN patients: a few Han Chinese, roughly 6 European. Turning to this clonotype: The antigen is undetermined.

The germline V gene has CDR1 MGHRA and CDR2 YSYEKL. The CDR3 loop spans 16 amino acids. Study-level points and caveats: TRBV12-4 use rose strongly in carbamazepine-induced Stevens-Johnson syndrome or toxic epidermal necrolysis, averaging about 33% in blister cells and 4% to 5.5% in PBMC.

The sequence was obtained from a human donor with Stevens-Johnson syndrome, a severe cutaneous drug reaction. The sequenced material came from PBMCs. The V and J genes are TRBV4-1 and TRBJ1-5; as DNA is missing, the TRBD1 call by TCRdb cannot be tested. The CDR3 here is CAGSRDVGTGLQPRHF.